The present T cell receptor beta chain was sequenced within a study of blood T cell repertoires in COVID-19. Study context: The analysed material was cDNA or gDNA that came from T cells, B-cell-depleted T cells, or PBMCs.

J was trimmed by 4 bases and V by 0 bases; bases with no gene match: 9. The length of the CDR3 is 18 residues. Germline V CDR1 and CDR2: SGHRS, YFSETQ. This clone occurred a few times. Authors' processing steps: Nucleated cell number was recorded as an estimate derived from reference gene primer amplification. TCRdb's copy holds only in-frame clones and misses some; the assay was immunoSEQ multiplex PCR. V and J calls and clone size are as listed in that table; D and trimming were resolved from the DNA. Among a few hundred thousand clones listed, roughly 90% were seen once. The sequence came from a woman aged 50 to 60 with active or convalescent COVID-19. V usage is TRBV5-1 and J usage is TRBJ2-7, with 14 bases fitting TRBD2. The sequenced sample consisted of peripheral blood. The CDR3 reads CASSLASPGTSGRYEQYF. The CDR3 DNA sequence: TGCGCCAGCAGCTTGGCCAGTCCTGGGACTAGCGGGAGATACGAGCAGTACTTC.